This TCR beta chain comes out of a study of cytomegalovirus exposure and HLA in healthy donors (dated by TCRdb to about 2017). About the study as a whole: In an earlier analysis of about 560 of the donors, 250 to 300 Gb of sequence data and 100 million or so unique TCR beta sequences from 150 million to 200 million T cells were reported. To predict cytomegalovirus infection status, the study brought together high-throughput TCR immunosequencing, statistical association of individual TCRs with disease status, and machine learning. HLA typing included class I and class II loci at four-digit resolution. In addition to the first cohort of 666 subjects, a separate validation cohort of around 110 different subjects was used. A later genetic analysis used genome-wide SNP genotypes for about 55% of the 666 donors, treating that subset as a discovery cohort. An earlier analysis of approximately 500 of the donors applied high-throughput TCR beta sequencing to assess whether each TCR beta V gene segment acted as functional or pseudogenic. Rather than using new phenotypic data, the later analysis identified candidate immune exposures from TCR beta sequences and from how often those sequences occurred across donors. The number of typed donors differed by locus: about 620-640 for A, B, C, DRB1 and DQB1; approximately 520 for DQA1; around 610 for DPA1; and approximately 450 for DPB1. All discovery cohort repertoires had been generated on a single sequencing platform. The study aimed to test whether signatures of past pathogen exposure could be identified by cataloging public T cell receptors. Across some 400 genotyped donors of the cohort, an average of roughly 250,000 unique TCR beta nucleotide sequences per donor were sequenced, and roughly 20% of those sequences were non-productive. The study profiled the T cell repertoires of 500 to 800 subjects by immunosequencing and related them to cytomegalovirus serostatus. Roughly 5 DR-DQ haplotypes were handled as single units for association and clustering, since linkage in the cohort was strong. In a later analysis, previously published TCR beta repertoires from 666 donors were re-analyzed and high-resolution HLA genotyping was added so that TCR occurrence patterns could be studied. Roughly 300 gigabases of sequencing data and approximately 85 million unique TCR sequences were included in an early release covering 550 to 800 HLA-typed donors. Of the roughly 410 genotyped donors, approximately 80% were placed in the genetic ancestry cluster associated with self-reported Caucasian donors. Donor age, sex, ethnicity and CMV serostatus were compiled alongside the repertoire data.

On the study overall, not on this receptor specifically: In both the original and validation cohorts, the classifier was reported to diagnose cytomegalovirus status with high specificity and sensitivity. A later genetic analysis reported fewer N-insertions in productive TCRs among donors in an Asian-associated ancestry cluster than the roughly 620-donor mean. When HLA alleles, especially DR and DQ, strongly co-occurred, attributing TCR associations to individual alleles was difficult. In a later analysis, TCR association rates were found to vary across HLA loci, with the most associated TCRs seen for DRB1 alleles and the fewest for HLA-C alleles. According to a later analysis, parvovirus B19, influenza, CMV and Epstein-Barr virus appeared linked to several top co-occurrence clusters. While some public TCRs were present in many individuals, most TCR sequences turned up only very rarely across donors. Broadly in line with IMGT annotations, most TCR beta V segments showed up in productive rearrangements about 87% or about 30% of the time in an earlier analysis of under 700 of the donors. An association between a missense DCLRE1C variant and V-gene and J-gene trimming of TCR beta chains was found in a later genetic analysis and replicated in an independent cohort. A later analysis associated about 17,000 TCR beta sequences with specific HLA alleles at a false discovery rate of 0.05. In this cohort, only TCR beta chains were sequenced, and detectable features were limited by the absence of alpha or paired-chain data. The earlier analysis of 587 of the donors excluded 15 to 20 rarely observed V segments, including chromosome 9 orphons, because counts were too low. Compared with equally common non-associated chains, HLA-associated TCR beta chains in a later analysis were more clonally expanded and had lower generation probabilities. A few of the identified cytomegalovirus-associated TCR beta chains were confirmed in vitro to be specific for cytomegalovirus antigens. Because HLA typing was unavailable for some donors at each locus, only the typed subset was used in association tests. The sequencing pipeline was judged likely to have produced a cluster of highly shared sequence variants as a technical artifact. For the cohort, immune exposure information was limited to CMV serostatus. According to a later analysis, most CMV-associated TCR beta chains appeared to be HLA-restricted, and the HLA associations seemed to be driven largely by CMV exposure. Correlated functional status among segregating V segments might reflect linkage disequilibrium, but an unknown experimental factor could not be ruled out. The presence/absence analyses assumed that sequencing depth was roughly uniform across donors, and that assumption may not be true. The authors suggested that the approach could potentially be extended to other disease states and immunological phenotypes. A further reported finding was that TCR beta sequences accurately predicted the HLA-A and HLA-B alleles for most subjects in the first cohort. In the study, approximately 160 TCR beta chains were listed as associated with cytomegalovirus. Because the 87-base-pair reads could not distinguish some IMGT-functional V segments, including TRBV6-2 and TRBV6-3, those segments were excluded.

CDR1 and CDR2 were assigned from the germline V gene as SGHRS and YFSETQ. From its cysteine to its phenylalanine, the CDR3 spans 15 amino acids. The only DNA kept is the CDR3, 45 bases in frame from the first base. V is trimmed back by 4 bases and J by 3 bases, and the junction contains 2 bases that no gene match accounts for. The cohort consisted of 600 or so healthy bone marrow donors. Cohort members were all nominally healthy when sampled, although unrecorded immune exposures were likely present. The donor tested CMV seropositive and was one of the 289 seropositive cohort members. A peripheral blood sample was collected from each donor, and TCR beta sequencing was performed on peripheral blood mononuclear cells. The Qiagen DNeasy Blood Extraction Kit was used to extract genomic DNA from the blood cell samples. The library was prepared using the immunoSEQ multiplex PCR assay. For the multiplex PCR, a mixture combining 60 forward primers for TCR Vbeta segments and 13 reverse primers for TCR Jbeta segments was used. The CDR3 region of rearranged TCR beta genes was amplified from genomic DNA with a multiplex PCR assay. The Illumina HiSeq System was used to sequence the amplified TCR beta libraries as 87-base-pair reads. Per the authors' processing: A later analysis tallied 70 million to 100 million unique TCR beta chains across the 666 repertoires, and approximately 11 million of those chains were shared by two or more donors. Raw reads were error-corrected and collapsed into unique sequences with a nearest-neighbor algorithm that merged closely related sequences to remove PCR and sequencing errors. To assign V, D and J gene segments, CDR3 sequences were aligned to IMGT reference sequences. For a sequence to be retained, at least a six-nucleotide match to both a V gene segment and a J gene segment was required. A rearrangement was called productive if the CDR3 had no stop codons and remained in frame with V and J, and every other rearrangement was called non-productive. Following IMGT convention, CDR3 was defined as the stretch from the second conserved V-encoded cysteine to the conserved J-encoded phenylalanine. In an earlier analysis of approximately 500 of the donors, sequences lacking an unambiguous match to a single V gene segment were excluded. In an earlier analysis of a few hundred of the donors, V segments were called functional above 56.7% productive rearrangements and were called segregating when the between-donor standard deviation exceeded 5%. To diagnose cytomegalovirus status from the catalog of TCR beta chain sequences, a statistical classification framework was built. V and J gene assignment, in a later analysis, came from comparing TCR nucleotide sequences with IMGT/GENE-DB human TR gene sequences. Using the TCRdist pipeline, a later analysis assigned CDR3 sequences along with most-parsimonious VDJ recombination scenarios. In a later analysis, each TCR beta chain was defined by its CDR3 amino acid sequence together with its V-gene family, and reads without a unique V-gene family were excluded. As a way to deal with suspected cross-contamination and a sequencing artifact, a later analysis dropped more than 500 nucleotide sequences that were highly shared and had low generation probability. For each public chain, a later analysis derived a clonal expansion index from normalized ranks of inferred template counts within each repertoire. In a later analysis, generation probabilities were computed using a VDJ recombination model fitted to out-of-frame rearrangements, and the results were checked against IGoR. A later analysis scored TCR-TCR, TCR-HLA and TCR-CMV co-occurrence with hypergeometric tests, applying a repertoire-size bias correction to TCR pairs. A later analysis estimated false discovery rates by permuting HLA or CMV assignments 20 times. A later analysis grouped co-occurring TCRs with DBSCAN, adding TCRdist sequence similarity when clustering within HLA-allele-positive subsets. Repertoires with fewer than 30,000 or more than 120,000 public chains, plus five repertoires with anomalous nucleotide sharing, were excluded from co-occurrence clustering. This immuneACCESS table, as held by TCRdb, lists in-frame sequences with V and J called but not all clones. Of the missing ones, under half trace to an unresolved V gene in checked studies; the others have no known cause. D and trimming were read from the DNA, whereas the V and J calls and clone size are those reported in that table. Across this sample there are fewer than 85,000 clones, with about three quarters seen only once. The ten largest clones add up to more than 9.5% of the sample.

Comment on this clone: Its antigen specificity is not known. No qualities accompany the bases; no much larger clone lies one base away.

Recombination connected TRBV5-1 to TRBJ2-5; 14 junctional bases match TRBD2. The source of this sequence is a woman aged 40 to 55 in good health and CMV-seropositive. The specimen was PBMCs. The CDR3 region reads CASSPGLAGEETQYF. The nucleotides read TGCGCCAGCAGCCCGGGACTAGCGGGAGAAGAGACCCAGTACTTC.